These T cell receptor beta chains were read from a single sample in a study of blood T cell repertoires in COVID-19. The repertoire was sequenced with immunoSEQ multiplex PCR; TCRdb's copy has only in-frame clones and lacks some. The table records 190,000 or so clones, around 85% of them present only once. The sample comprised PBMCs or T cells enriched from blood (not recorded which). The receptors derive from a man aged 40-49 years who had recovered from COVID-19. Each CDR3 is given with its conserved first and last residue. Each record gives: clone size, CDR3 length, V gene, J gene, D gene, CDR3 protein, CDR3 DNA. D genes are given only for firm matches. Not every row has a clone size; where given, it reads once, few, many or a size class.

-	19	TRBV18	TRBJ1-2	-	CASSPPVTTSESRFDGYTF	TGTGCCAGCTCACCACCGGTCACGACATCGGAAAGCAGATTTGATGGCTACACCTTC
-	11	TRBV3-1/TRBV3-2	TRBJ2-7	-	CASTSGSEEYF	TGTGCCAGTACGTCTGGGAGCGAGGAATACTTC
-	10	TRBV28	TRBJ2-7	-	CASSYNEQYF	TGTGCCAGCAGTTATAACGAGCAGTACTTC
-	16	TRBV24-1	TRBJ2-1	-	CATSDLGRYLINEQFF	TGTGCCACCAGTGATTTGGGGAGGTACCTTATCAATGAGCAGTTCTTC
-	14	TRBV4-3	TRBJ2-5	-	CASSQDTGIGAQYF	TGCGCCAGCAGCCAAGATACGGGGATTGGGGCCCAGTACTTC
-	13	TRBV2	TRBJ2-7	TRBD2	CASTGRAAGEQYF	TGTGCCAGCACAGGGAGGGCCGCCGGAGAGCAGTACTTC
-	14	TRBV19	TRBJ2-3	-	CASSIQWRTDTQYF	TGTGCCAGTAGTATCCAGTGGCGCACAGATACGCAGTATTTT
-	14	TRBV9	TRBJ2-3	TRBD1	CASSLRDREGTQYF	TGTGCCAGCAGCCTTCGGGACAGGGAAGGTACGCAGTATTTT
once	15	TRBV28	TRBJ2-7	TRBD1	CASSSPGQGSYEQYF	TGTGCCAGCAGTTCACCGGGACAGGGCTCCTACGAGCAGTACTTC
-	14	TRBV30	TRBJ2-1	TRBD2	CAWRKSGTGNEQFF	TGTGCCTGGAGGAAAAGCGGGACTGGGAATGAGCAGTTCTTC
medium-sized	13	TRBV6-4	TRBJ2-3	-	CASSSGSTDTQYF	TGTGCCAGCAGTAGCGGGAGCACAGATACGCAGTATTTT
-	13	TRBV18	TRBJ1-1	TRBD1	CASLPTGGTEAFF	TGTGCCAGCTTACCGACAGGGGGCACTGAAGCTTTCTTT
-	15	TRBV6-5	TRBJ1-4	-	CASSYSLTASEKLFF	TGTGCCAGCAGTTACTCACTCACCGCGAGCGAAAAACTGTTTTTT
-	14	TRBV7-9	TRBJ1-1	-	CASSQQRRYTEAFF	TGTGCCAGCAGCCAGCAGAGGCGCTACACTGAAGCTTTCTTT
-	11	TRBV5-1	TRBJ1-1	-	CASSLTGEAFF	TGCGCCAGCAGCTTAACAGGTGAAGCTTTCTTT
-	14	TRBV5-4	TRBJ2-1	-	CASFRGGDSNEQFF	TGTGCCAGCTTTAGGGGGGGGGATTCGAATGAGCAGTTCTTC
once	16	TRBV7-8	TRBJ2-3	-	CASSYRVRTSTDTQYF	TGTGCCAGCAGCTATAGGGTGCGGACTAGCACAGATACGCAGTATTTT
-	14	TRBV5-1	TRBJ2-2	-	CASGRTLNTGELFF	TGCGCCAGCGGACGGACACTTAACACCGGGGAGCTGTTTTTT
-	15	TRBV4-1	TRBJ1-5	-	CASSQESRTSRPQHF	TGCGCCAGCAGCCAGGAAAGTAGGACATCCCGGCCCCAGCATTTT
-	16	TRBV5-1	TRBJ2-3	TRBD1	CASSLDFRGLGDTQYF	TGCGCCAGCAGCTTGGACTTTAGGGGGCTAGGAGATACGCAGTATTTT
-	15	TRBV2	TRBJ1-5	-	CASRGRGSSNQPQHF	TGTGCCAGCAGGGGTAGGGGATCTAGCAATCAGCCCCAGCATTTT
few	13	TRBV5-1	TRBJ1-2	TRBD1	CASSRDRSYGYTF	TGCGCCAGCAGCCGGGACAGGAGCTATGGCTACACCTTC
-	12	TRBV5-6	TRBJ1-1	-	CASSLLDTEAFF	TGTGCCAGCAGCTTGCTTGACACTGAAGCTTTCTTT
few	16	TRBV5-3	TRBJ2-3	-	CARSFVVEADTDTQYF	TGTGCCAGAAGCTTCGTCGTAGAGGCGGACACAGATACGCAGTATTTT
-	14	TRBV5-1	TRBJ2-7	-	CASSRQTPTYEQYF	TGCGCCAGCAGCCGACAGACTCCCACCTACGAGCAGTACTTC
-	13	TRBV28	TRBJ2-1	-	CASSLGENNEQFF	TGTGCCAGCAGTTTAGGGGAGAACAATGAGCAGTTCTTC
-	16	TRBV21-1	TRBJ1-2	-	CASSKRLQGPLYGYTF	TGTGCCAGCAGCAAAAGGTTACAGGGGCCATTGTATGGCTACACCTTC
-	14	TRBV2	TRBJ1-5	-	CASAGTHSNQPQHF	TGTGCCAGCGCCGGGACACATAGCAATCAGCCCCAGCATTTT
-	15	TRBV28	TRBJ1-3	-	CASDLGRPSGNTIYF	TGTGCCAGCGACCTAGGAAGGCCCTCTGGAAACACCATATATTTT